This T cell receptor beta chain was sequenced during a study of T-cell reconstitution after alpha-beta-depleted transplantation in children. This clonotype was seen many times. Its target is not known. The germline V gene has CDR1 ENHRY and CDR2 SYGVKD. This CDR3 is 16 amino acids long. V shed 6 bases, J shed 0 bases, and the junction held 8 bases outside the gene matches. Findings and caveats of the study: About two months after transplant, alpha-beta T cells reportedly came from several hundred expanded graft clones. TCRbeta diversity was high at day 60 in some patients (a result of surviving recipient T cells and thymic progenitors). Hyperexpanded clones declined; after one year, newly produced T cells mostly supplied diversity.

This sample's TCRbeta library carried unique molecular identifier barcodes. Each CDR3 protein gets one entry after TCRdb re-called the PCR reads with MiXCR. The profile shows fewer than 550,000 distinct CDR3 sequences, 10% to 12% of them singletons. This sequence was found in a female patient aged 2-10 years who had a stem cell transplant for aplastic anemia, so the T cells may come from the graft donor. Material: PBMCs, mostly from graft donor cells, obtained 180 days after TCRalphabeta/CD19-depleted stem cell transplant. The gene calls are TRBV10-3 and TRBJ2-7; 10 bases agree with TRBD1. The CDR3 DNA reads TGTGCCATCAGCGCTGGGACAGGGGCGATCTCCTACGAGCAGTACGTC. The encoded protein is CAISAGTGAISYEQYV.